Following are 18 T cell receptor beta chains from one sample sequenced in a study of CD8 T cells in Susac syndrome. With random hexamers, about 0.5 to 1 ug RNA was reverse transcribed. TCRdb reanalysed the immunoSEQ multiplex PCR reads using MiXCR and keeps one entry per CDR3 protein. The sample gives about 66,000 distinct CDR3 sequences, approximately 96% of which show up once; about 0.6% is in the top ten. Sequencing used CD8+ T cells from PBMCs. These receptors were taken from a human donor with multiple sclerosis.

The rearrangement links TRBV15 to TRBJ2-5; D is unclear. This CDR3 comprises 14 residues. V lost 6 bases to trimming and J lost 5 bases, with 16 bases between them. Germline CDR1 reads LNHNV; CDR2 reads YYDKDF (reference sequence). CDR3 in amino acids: CATREADPRETQYF. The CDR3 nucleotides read TGTGCCACCAGAGAAGCCGACCCACGGGAGACCCAGTACTTC. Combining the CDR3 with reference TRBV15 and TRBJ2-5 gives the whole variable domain DAMVIQNPRYQVTQFGKPVTLSCSQTLNHNVMYWYQQKSSQAPKLLFHYYDKDFNNEADTPDNFQSRRPNTSFCFLDIRSPGLGDTAMYLCATREADPRETQYFGPGTRLLVL.

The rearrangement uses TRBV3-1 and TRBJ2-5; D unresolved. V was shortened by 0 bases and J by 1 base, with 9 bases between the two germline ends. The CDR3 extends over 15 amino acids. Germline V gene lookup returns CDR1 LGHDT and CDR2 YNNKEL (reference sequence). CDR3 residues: CASSQEYKFQETQYF. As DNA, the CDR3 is TGTGCCAGCAGCCAAGAGTACAAGTTCCAAGAGACCCAGTACTTC.

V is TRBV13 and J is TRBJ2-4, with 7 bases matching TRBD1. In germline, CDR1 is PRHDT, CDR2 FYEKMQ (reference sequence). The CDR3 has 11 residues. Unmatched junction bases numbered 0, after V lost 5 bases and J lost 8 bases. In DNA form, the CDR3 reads TGTGCCAGCAGCCAGGGGGACATTCAGTACTTC. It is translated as CASSQGDIQYF.

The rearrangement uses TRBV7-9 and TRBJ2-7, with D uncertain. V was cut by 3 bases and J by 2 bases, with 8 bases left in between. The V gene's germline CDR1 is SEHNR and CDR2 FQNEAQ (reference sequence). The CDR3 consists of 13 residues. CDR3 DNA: TGTGCCAGCAGCTTGGACGGTACCTACGAGCAGTACTTC. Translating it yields CASSLDGTYEQYF.

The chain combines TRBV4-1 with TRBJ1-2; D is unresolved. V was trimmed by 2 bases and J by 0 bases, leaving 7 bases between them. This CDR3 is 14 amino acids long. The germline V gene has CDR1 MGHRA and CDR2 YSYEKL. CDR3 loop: CASSQSIANYGYTF. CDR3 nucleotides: TGCGCCAGCAGCCAAAGTATAGCTAACTATGGCTACACCTTC.

In DNA form, the CDR3 reads TGTGCCAGCAGCCCCTGGGCGGGGGAGACCCAGTACTTC. It encodes CASSPWAGETQYF. The chain joins TRBV5-6 to TRBJ2-5; D perhaps matches TRBD2 (6 bases). V lost 4 bases and J lost 5, with 12 bases in between. In germline, CDR1 is SGHDT, CDR2 YYEEEE. The CDR3 totals 13 residues.

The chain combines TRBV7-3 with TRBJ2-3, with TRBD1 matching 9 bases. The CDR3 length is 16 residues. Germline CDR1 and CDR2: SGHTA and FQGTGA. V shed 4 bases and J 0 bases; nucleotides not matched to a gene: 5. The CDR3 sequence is CASSYTGGASTDTQYF. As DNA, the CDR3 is TGTGCCAGCAGCTACACAGGGGGCGCGAGCACAGATACGCAGTATTTT.

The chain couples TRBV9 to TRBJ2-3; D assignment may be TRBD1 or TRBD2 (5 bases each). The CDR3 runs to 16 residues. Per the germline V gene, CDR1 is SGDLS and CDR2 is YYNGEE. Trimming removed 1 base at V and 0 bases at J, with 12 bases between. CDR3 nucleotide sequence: TGTGCCAGCAGCGTAACAGGACTCCTTAGCACAGATACGCAGTATTTT. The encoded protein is CASSVTGLLSTDTQYF. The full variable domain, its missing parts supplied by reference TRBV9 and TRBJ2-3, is DSGVTQTPKHLITATGQRVTLRCSPRSGDLSVYWYQQSLDQGLQFLIQYYNGEERAKGNILERFSAQQFPDLHSELNLSSLELGDSALYFCASSVTGLLSTDTQYFGPGTRLTVL.

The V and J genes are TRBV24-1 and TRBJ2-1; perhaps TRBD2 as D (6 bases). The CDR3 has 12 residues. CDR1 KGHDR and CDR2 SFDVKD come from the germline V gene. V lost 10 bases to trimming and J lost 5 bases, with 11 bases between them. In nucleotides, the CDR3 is TGTGCCACGCGGGGACGAGACAATGAGCAGTTCTTC. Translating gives CATRGRDNEQFF.

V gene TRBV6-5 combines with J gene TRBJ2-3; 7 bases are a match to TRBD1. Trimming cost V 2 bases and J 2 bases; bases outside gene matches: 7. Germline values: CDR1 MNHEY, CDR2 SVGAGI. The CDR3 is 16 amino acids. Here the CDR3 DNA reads TGTGCCAGCAGTTACGGACTCAGGGGGAACACAGATACGCAGTATTTT. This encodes CASSYGLRGNTDTQYF.

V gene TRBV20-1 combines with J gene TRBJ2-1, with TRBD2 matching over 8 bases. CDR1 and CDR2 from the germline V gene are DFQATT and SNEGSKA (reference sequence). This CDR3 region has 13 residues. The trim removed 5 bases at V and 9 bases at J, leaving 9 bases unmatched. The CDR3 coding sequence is TGCAGTGCTTCGGAAGGGACTAGAAGTGAGCAGTTCTTC. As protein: CSASEGTRSEQFF.

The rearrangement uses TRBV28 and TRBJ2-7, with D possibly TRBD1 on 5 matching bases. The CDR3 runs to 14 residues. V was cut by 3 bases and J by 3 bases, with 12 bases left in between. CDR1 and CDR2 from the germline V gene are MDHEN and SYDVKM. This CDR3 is CASSLSGKRYEQYF. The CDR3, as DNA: TGTGCCAGCAGTTTGTCAGGGAAACGCTACGAGCAGTACTTC.

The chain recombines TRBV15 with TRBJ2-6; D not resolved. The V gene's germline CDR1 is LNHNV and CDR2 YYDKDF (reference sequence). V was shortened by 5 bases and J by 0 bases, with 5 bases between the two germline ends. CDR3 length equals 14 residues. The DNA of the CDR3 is TGTGCCACCAGCGAAAGCTCTGGGGCCAACGTCCTGACTTTC. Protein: CATSESSGANVLTF.

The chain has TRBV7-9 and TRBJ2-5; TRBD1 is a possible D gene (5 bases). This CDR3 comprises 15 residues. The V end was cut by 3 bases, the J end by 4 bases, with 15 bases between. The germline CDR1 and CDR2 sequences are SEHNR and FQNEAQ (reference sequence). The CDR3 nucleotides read TGTGCCAGCAGCTTGGCAGAAGCAGGGCGAGAGACCCAGTACTTC. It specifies CASSLAEAGRETQYF.

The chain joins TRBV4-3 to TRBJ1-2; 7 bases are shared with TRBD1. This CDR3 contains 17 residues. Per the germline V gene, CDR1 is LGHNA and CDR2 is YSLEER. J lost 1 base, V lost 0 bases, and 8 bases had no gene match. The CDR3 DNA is TGCGCCAGCAGCCAAGATCGGGGGACAGTACTTAACTATGGCTACACCTTC. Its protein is CASSQDRGTVLNYGYTF.

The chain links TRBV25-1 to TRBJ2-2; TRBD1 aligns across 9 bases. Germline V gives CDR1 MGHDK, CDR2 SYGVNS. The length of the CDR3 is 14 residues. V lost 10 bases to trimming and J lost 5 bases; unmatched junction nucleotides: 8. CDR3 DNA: TGTGCCACCGAGGGACAGGGCGGAACCGGGGAGCTGTTTTTT. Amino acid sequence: CATEGQGGTGELFF.

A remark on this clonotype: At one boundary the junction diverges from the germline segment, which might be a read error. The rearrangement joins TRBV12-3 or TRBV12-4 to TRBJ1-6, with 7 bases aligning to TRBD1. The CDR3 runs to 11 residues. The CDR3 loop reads CASSGVDRPLF. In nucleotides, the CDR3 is TGTGCCAGCAGTGGGGTGGACAGGCCTCTCTTT.

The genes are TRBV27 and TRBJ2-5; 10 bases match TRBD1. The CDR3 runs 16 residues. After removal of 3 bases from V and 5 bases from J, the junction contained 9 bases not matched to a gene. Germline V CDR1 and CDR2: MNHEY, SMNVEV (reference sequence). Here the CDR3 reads CASSLDPGQGWETQYF. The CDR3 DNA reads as TGTGCCAGCAGTTTGGACCCGGGACAGGGGTGGGAGACCCAGTACTTC.